The clone carrying this T cell receptor (beta chain) was counted ten times or more. The antigen is not known. There are 13 residues in the CDR3. The germline gives CDR1 MNHEY, CDR2 SMNVEV (reference sequence). V was pared by 4 bases and J by 1 base, with 7 bases between. The source of the sample is a study of T cell repertoires in cytomegalovirus infection. The wider study: An indication of both CMV infection and matching HLA type came from public TCR beta signatures.

Overall study results and limits: Cumulative frequency (of public TCR beta family members) identified carriers of CMV plus the relevant HLA.

MiXCR was run by TCRdb on the reads, yielding one entry per CDR3 protein. The sample comprises 270,000 or so distinct CDR3 sequences, more than 15% of which are singletons, and less than 60% rests with the top ten. Sample: CD8+ T cells from PBMCs. The chain uses TRBV27 and TRBJ1-1; D is unclear. The clonotype comes from a human donor in good health (CMV status not recorded). Some clones in this sample may be carry-over from other donors' samples. The DNA of the CDR3 is TGTGCCAGCAGTTCACGGGGGAACACTGAAGCTTTCTTT. Protein sequence: CASSSRGNTEAFF.